Listed below are T cell receptor beta chains from one sample, sequenced in a study of blood T cell repertoires in COVID-19. The assay was immunoSEQ multiplex PCR, and TCRdb's table has in-frame clones only and misses some. The repertoire holds fewer than 350,000 clones, around 87% seen once, with 7.8% in the top ten. The specimen was peripheral blood. The source is a woman aged 50 to 65 who had recovered from COVID-19. Each CDR3 is given with its conserved first and last residue. The D gene is left open where the match is weak. Clone size, where shown, is once, few, many, or a class for clones that have expanded.

V	D	size	J	DNA	CDR3
TRBV6-5	-	few	TRBJ1-6	TGTGCCAGTTCCGGATCGGGGTTACCCCTCCACTTT	CASSGSGLPLHF
TRBV25-1	-	-	TRBJ1-1	TGTGCCAGCAGTGTCCGGGGATCTACGACTGAAGCTTTCTTT	CASSVRGSTTEAFF
TRBV28	-	-	TRBJ1-2	TGTGCCAGCAGTGGGCGGCAGGCGAATGCGGGTGGCTACACCTTC	CASSGRQANAGGYTF
TRBV28	TRBD1	-	TRBJ2-7	TGTGCCAGCAGTTTGCAAGACAGGGCGCAGTACTTC	CASSLQDRAQYF
TRBV28	TRBD2	-	TRBJ2-5	TGTGCCAGCAGTTCCGGACTAGCACCGACCCAGTACTTC	CASSSGLAPTQYF
TRBV29-1	-	-	TRBJ1-4	TGCAGCGCTGCGCCGGGTCCCAATGAAAAACTGTTTTTT	CSAAPGPNEKLFF
TRBV7-9	TRBD1	-	TRBJ1-1	TGTGCCAGCGAGAAGGGACAGGCGAACACTGAAGCTTTCTTT	CASEKGQANTEAFF
TRBV5-1	TRBD1	-	TRBJ1-1	TGCGCCAGCAGCTTGGAGATACAGGGGACTGAAGCTTTCTTT	CASSLEIQGTEAFF
TRBV28	TRBD1	-	TRBJ2-7	TGTGCCAGCAGTGTGGGGACAGGGGCCGAGCAGTACTTC	CASSVGTGAEQYF
TRBV11-1	-	-	TRBJ2-1	TGTGCCAGCAGCTCGGGACTCCGCAATGAGCAGTTCTTC	CASSSGLRNEQFF
TRBV25-1	-	-	TRBJ1-1	TGTGCCAGCAGTGATGGGGGACAAAGGGAGGCTTTCTTT	CASSDGGQREAFF
TRBV19	TRBD1	-	TRBJ1-5	TGTGCCAGTACCCCCGGGACAGGGCCTCAGCCCCAGCATTTT	CASTPGTGPQPQHF
TRBV6-6	-	-	TRBJ1-6	TGTGCCAGCAGCAGGGAAGGATCACCCCTCCACTTT	CASSREGSPLHF
TRBV29-1	TRBD1	-	TRBJ1-1	TGCAGCGTCACTTTCCGGGACAGGGGGAACACTGAAGCTTTCTTT	CSVTFRDRGNTEAFF
TRBV24-1	-	once	TRBJ2-7	TGTGCCACCAGTGGCCCAAGTTCGGACGAGCAGTACTTC	CATSGPSSDEQYF
TRBV5-4	TRBD1	-	TRBJ1-1	TGTGCCAGCAGCACCCGACAGGGTGCTGAAGCTTTCTTT	CASSTRQGAEAFF
TRBV20-1	-	-	TRBJ2-2	TGCAGTGCCACGAACACCGGGGAGCTGTTTTTT	CSATNTGELFF
TRBV3-1/TRBV3-2	-	-	TRBJ2-1	TGTGCCAGCAGCCAAGTTAGGGGTTACTACAATGAGCAGTTCTTC	CASSQVRGYYNEQFF
TRBV29-1	TRBD1	-	TRBJ2-3	TGCAGCGTTGAAAGGCAGGGGGCTTTTGGCACAGATACGCAGTATTTT	CSVERQGAFGTDTQYF
TRBV5-1	TRBD2	-	TRBJ2-7	TGCGCCAGCAGCTTGTCCCCAGCGAGCGGGAACTACGAGCAGTACTTC	CASSLSPASGNYEQYF
TRBV18	-	-	TRBJ1-6	TGTGCCAGCTCACCCCGGGGGGACCCACCCCTCCACTTT	CASSPRGDPPLHF
TRBV28	TRBD1	-	TRBJ1-1	TGTGCCAGCAGCATGACAGGGCTTCGCGTGAACACTGAAGCTTTCTTT	CASSMTGLRVNTEAFF
TRBV30	-	few	TRBJ1-6	TGTGCCTGCAGCGACAGCCCCGGAGCACCCCTCCACTTT	CACSDSPGAPLHF
TRBV27	TRBD1	-	TRBJ1-2	TGTGCCAGCAGTTCCTATCGCTCGACAGGGGGCGTGCTGTATGGCTACACCTTC	CASSSYRSTGGVLYGYTF
TRBV12-3/TRBV12-4	-	-	TRBJ2-1	TGTGCCAGCAGCGGGGACTCTTTTAGGGAGCAGTTCTTC	CASSGDSFREQFF
TRBV7-2	TRBD1	-	TRBJ2-7	TGTGCCAGCAGCCCTCGACAGGGGCCACAAAAAACCTACGAGCAGTACTTC	CASSPRQGPQKTYEQYF
TRBV7-9	-	-	TRBJ2-1	TGTGCCAGCACCTACGCCCCCGGTTCCAATGAGCAGTTCTTC	CASTYAPGSNEQFF
TRBV24-1	TRBD2	-	TRBJ2-3	TGTGCCACTGTTAGCGGGGCCCACACAGATACGCAGTATTTT	CATVSGAHTDTQYF
TRBV15	TRBD2	-	TRBJ2-7	TGTGCCACCAGCAGAGAGGGACTACCCTACGAGCAGTACTTC	CATSREGLPYEQYF
TRBV19	-	-	TRBJ2-3	TGTGCCAGTAGTCCAGGGTCAGATACGCAGTATTTT	CASSPGSDTQYF
TRBV6-1	-	-	TRBJ2-1	TGTGCCAGCAGTGAACTGATAGTGAGCTCCTACAATGAGCAGTTCTTC	CASSELIVSSYNEQFF
TRBV7-2	-	-	TRBJ1-1	TGTGCCAGCAGCGTGACAGAACACACTGAAGCTTTCTTT	CASSVTEHTEAFF
TRBV12-3/TRBV12-4	TRBD1	once	TRBJ1-5	TGTGCCAGCACAGACAGGGCGGATCAGCCCCAGCATTTT	CASTDRADQPQHF
TRBV6-5	-	-	TRBJ2-5	TGTGCCAGCAGGCGGAACGGCCCCCGCGAGACCCAGTACTTC	CASRRNGPRETQYF
TRBV29-1	TRBD1	-	TRBJ2-7	TGCAGCGTTGGACAGGGGATCTACGAGCAGTACTTC	CSVGQGIYEQYF
TRBV7-2	TRBD1	-	TRBJ1-4	TGTGCCAGCAGCGGACAGGGGGCAACTAATGAAAAACTGTTTTTT	CASSGQGATNEKLFF
TRBV21-1	-	-	TRBJ1-5	TGTGCCAGCAGTAAACCTCGGACAGACAATCAGCCCCAGCATTTT	CASSKPRTDNQPQHF
TRBV30	TRBD1	-	TRBJ1-4	TGTGCCTGGAGGGACAGGGGTCAGGGAAAACTGTTTTTT	CAWRDRGQGKLFF
TRBV3-1/TRBV3-2	-	-	TRBJ1-2	TGTGCCAGCAGCCAAGTAGACACCTTC	CASSQVDTF
TRBV18	-	-	TRBJ1-4	TGTGCCAGCTCACCGGTCGAGGGAAATGAAAAACTGTTTTTT	CASSPVEGNEKLFF
TRBV5-4	-	-	TRBJ1-1	TGTGCCAGCAGCTTGGACAATTCTCTTGGCACTGAAGCTTTCTTT	CASSLDNSLGTEAFF
TRBV5-5	-	few	TRBJ2-1	TGTGCCAGCAGCTTGGGAGGTAGCGGCTACAATGAGCAGTTCTTC	CASSLGGSGYNEQFF
TRBV28	-	-	TRBJ2-7	TGTGCCAGCAGTTACAGCCCCTACGAGCAGTACTTC	CASSYSPYEQYF
TRBV7-8	TRBD2	-	TRBJ2-1	TGTGCCAGCAGCGGGCGACTAGCAGCTTACAATGAGCAGTTCTTC	CASSGRLAAYNEQFF
TRBV28	-	-	TRBJ1-2	TGTGCCAGCAGAGACAGGAAATCGGGTATCTATGGCTACACCTTC	CASRDRKSGIYGYTF
TRBV10-3	TRBD1	-	TRBJ1-2	TGTGCCACCAAAGACACAGGGGTATGGGACTATGGCTACACCTTC	CATKDTGVWDYGYTF
TRBV7-8	TRBD2	-	TRBJ2-3	TGTGCCAGCAGCCCATTCTGGGGGGGGGCAGATACGCAGTATTTT	CASSPFWGGADTQYF
TRBV19	TRBD2	-	TRBJ2-7	TGTGCCAGTAGTCCATGGACTAGCGGGGATGTCGAGCAGTACTTC	CASSPWTSGDVEQYF
TRBV19	TRBD1	once	TRBJ1-1	TGTGCCAGTATTCTAAGGACAGGCAACACTGAAGCTTTCTTT	CASILRTGNTEAFF
TRBV5-1	-	-	TRBJ2-1	TGCGCCAGCAGCAATAGCGCCCAGAGCTCCTACAATGAGCAGTTCTTC	CASSNSAQSSYNEQFF
TRBV28	-	once	TRBJ1-1	TGTGCCAGCAGTCCTATTGTGAACACTGAAGCTTTCTTT	CASSPIVNTEAFF
TRBV28	-	-	TRBJ2-7	TGTGCCAGCAGTAAGCGTCAGCAGTACTTC	CASSKRQQYF
TRBV7-8	TRBD1	-	TRBJ2-7	TGTGCCAGCAGCCAAACAGGGGTATCCTACGAGCAGTACTTC	CASSQTGVSYEQYF